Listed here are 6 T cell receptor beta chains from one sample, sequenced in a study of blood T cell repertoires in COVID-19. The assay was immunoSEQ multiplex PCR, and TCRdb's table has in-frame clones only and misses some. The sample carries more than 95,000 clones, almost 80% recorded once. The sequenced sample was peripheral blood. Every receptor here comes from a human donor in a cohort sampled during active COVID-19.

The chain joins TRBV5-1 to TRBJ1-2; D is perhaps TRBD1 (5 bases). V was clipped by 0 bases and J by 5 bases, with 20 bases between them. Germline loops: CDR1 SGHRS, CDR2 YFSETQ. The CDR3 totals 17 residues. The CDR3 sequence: CASSLAGDPAAQYGYTF. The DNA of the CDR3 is TGCGCCAGCAGCTTGGCGGGGGATCCCGCGGCGCAGTATGGCTACACCTTC.

The CDR3 region is CASSPGYPLLTVNEQFF. The CDR3 nucleotides read TGTGCCAGCAGCCCGGGGTATCCCCTTTTGACCGTCAATGAGCAGTTCTTC. This chain connects TRBV7-9 to TRBJ2-1; TRBD2 is a possible D gene (5 bases). CDR1 and CDR2 (germline): SEHNR, FQNEAQ (reference sequence). The V and J ends lost 5 bases and 6 bases respectively, with 23 bases between them. CDR3 length: 17 residues.

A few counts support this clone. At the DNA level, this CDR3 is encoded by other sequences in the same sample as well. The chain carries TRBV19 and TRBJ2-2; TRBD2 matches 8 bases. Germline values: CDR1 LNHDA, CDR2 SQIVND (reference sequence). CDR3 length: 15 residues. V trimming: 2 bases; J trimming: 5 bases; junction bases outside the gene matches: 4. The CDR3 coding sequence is TGTGCCAGTAGTATACCCCTAGCGGGTACCGGGGAGCTGTTTTTT. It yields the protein CASSIPLAGTGELFF. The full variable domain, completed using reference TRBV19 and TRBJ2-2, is DGGITQSPKYLFRKEGQNVTLSCEQNLNHDAMYWYRQDPGQGLRLIYYSQIVNDFQKGDIAEGYSVSREKKESFPLTVTSAQKNPTAFYLCASSIPLAGTGELFFGEGSRLTVL.

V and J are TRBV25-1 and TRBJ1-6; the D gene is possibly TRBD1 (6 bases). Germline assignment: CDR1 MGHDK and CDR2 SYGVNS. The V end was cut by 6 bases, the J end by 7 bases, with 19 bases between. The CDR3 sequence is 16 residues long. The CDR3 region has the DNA TGTGCCAGCAGCGATTCGGGCAGGGGAGCAAATTCACCCCTCCACTTT. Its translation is CASSDSGRGANSPLHF.

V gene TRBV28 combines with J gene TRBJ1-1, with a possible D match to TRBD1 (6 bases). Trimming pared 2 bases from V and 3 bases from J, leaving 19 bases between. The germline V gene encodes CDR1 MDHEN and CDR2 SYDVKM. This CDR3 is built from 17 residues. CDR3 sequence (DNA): TGTGCCAGCAGTTTAGGGCAGGGGCAGGTCGGGTACACTGAAGCTTTCTTT. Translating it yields CASSLGQGQVGYTEAFF.

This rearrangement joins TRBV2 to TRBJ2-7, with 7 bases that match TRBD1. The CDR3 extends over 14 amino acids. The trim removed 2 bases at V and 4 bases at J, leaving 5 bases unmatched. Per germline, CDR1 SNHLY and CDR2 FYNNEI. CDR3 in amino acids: CASSEIGQAYEQYF. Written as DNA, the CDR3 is TGTGCCAGCAGTGAAATAGGACAGGCTTACGAGCAGTACTTC.